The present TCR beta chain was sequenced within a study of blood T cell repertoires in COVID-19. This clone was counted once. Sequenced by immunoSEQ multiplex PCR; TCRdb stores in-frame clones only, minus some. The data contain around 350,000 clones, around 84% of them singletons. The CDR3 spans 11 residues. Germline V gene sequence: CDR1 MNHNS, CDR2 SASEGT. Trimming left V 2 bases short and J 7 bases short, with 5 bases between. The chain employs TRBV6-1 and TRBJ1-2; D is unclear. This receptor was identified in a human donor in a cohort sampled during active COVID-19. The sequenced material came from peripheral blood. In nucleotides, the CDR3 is TGTGCCAGCAGTGAACCAGGTGGCTACACCTTC. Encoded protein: CASSEPGGYTF.